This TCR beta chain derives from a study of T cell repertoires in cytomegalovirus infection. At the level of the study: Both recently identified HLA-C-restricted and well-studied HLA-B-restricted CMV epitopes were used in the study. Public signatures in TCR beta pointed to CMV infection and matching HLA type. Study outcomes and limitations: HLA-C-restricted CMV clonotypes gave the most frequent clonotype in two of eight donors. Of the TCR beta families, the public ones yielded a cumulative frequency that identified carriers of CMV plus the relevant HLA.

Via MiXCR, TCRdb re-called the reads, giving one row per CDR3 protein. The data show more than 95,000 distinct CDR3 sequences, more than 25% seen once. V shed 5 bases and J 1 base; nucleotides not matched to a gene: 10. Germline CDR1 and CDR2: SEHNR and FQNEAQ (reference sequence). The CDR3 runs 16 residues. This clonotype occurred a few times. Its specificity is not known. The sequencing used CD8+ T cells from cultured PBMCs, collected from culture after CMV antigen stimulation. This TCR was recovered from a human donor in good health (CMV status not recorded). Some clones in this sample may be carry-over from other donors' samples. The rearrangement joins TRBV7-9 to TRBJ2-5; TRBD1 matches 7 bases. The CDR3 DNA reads TGTGCCAGCAGCCCTGCCGGGACAGCAGTCCAAGAGACCCAGTACTTC. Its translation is CASSPAGTAVQETQYF.